The 15 T cell receptor beta chains given below trace back to one sample, sequenced in a study of T cell responses to AZD1222 COVID-19 vaccine. The repertoire was sequenced with immunoSEQ multiplex PCR; TCRdb's copy has only in-frame clones and lacks some. The table has 100,000 or so clones, 80% to 90% seen once. This specimen consisted of peripheral blood, obtained 28 days after the second AZD1222 dose. The receptors shown here come from an adult who received the AZD1222 COVID-19 vaccine.

This rearrangement joins TRBV29-1 to TRBJ1-4, with 7 positions matching TRBD1. The CDR3 loop spans 15 amino acids. J gave up 6 bases and V 1 base, and 8 bases lay outside the gene matches. Germline V gene sequence: CDR1 SQVTM, CDR2 ANQGSEA. The CDR3 DNA is TGCAGCGTTGAAGCTAGGAGACAGGGTCATGAAAAACTGTTTTTT. Translated, it gives CSVEARRQGHEKLFF.

As for this clone: Relative to the germline gene, one junction end is altered; a read error may explain this. V is TRBV2 and J is TRBJ2-1; D is undetermined. Germline V gene data show CDR1 as SNHLY and CDR2 as FYNNEI. The CDR3 totals 12 residues. CDR3 DNA: TGTGCCAGCAGGCCCTCCTTCAATGAGCAGTTCTTC. Amino acid sequence: CASRPSFNEQFF.

The V call is TRBV15, the J call TRBJ1-6, with D perhaps TRBD1 (5 bases). Trimming took off 1 base at V and 7 bases at J, with 11 bases between the two ends. CDR3 size: 15 residues. The germline V gene has CDR1 LNHNV and CDR2 YYDKDF (reference sequence). CDR3 nucleotides: TGTGCCACCAGCAGAGTGAGGGACTGGAATTCACCCCTCCACTTT. It yields the protein CATSRVRDWNSPLHF.

The rearrangement links TRBV28 to TRBJ2-4, with D possibly TRBD1 on 6 matching bases. The germline V gene has CDR1 MDHEN and CDR2 SYDVKM. The CDR3 runs 15 residues. Trimming cost V 7 bases and J 6 bases, with 19 bases left between them. Here the CDR3 DNA reads TGTGCCAGCACTACGCTCGACAGGTCGCTAAACATTCAGTACTTC. Translated, it gives CASTTLDRSLNIQYF.

The V gene is TRBV5-4, the J gene TRBJ2-2; possibly TRBD1 for D (6 bases). Trimming took 4 bases from V and 0 from J, leaving 16 bases between them. Germline V lookup: CDR1 SGHNT, CDR2 YYREEE (reference sequence). The CDR3 is 17 residues long. The chain's CDR3 is CASSQVQGRSNTGELFF. For the CDR3, the DNA is TGTGCCAGCAGCCAAGTTCAGGGGCGCTCGAACACCGGGGAGCTGTTTTTT.

The genes are TRBV19 and TRBJ1-5; tentative D call: TRBD1 (5 bases). V was pared by 7 bases and J by 3 bases, with 13 bases between. The germline CDR1 and CDR2 sequences are LNHDA and SQIVND (reference sequence). This CDR3 comprises 14 residues. The DNA of the CDR3 is TGTGCCAGTACCCTAGGGGCACCCAATCAGCCCCAGCATTTT. Amino acids: CASTLGAPNQPQHF.

The chain combines TRBV3-1 (or the pseudogene TRBV3-2) with TRBJ2-5; 8 positions agree with TRBD2. The CDR3 extends over 16 amino acids. V trimming: 0 bases; J trimming: 3 bases; junction bases outside the gene matches: 6. Germline V gene data show CDR1 as LGHDT and CDR2 as YNNKEL (reference sequence). The CDR3 region has the DNA TGTGCCAGCAGCCAAGATCGCCGGGGGGGAGAAGAGACCCAGTACTTC. It specifies CASSQDRRGGEETQYF.

Here the CDR3 reads CAIRGGDWITDTQYF. Here the CDR3 DNA reads TGTGCCATCCGGGGTGGGGACTGGATCACAGATACGCAGTATTTT. This rearrangement joins TRBV6-5 to TRBJ2-3; TRBD2 might be the D (6 bases). CDR1 is MNHEY, CDR2 SVGAGI, per germline. V lost 10 bases, J lost 2 bases, and 19 bases lay in between. This CDR3 spans 15 amino acids.

The rearrangement uses TRBV10-1 and TRBJ1-1; TRBD1 aligns across 8 bases. The CDR3 contains 14 residues. Trimming removed 5 bases from V and 5 bases from J; junction bases left unmatched: 7. Germline V gene data show CDR1 as WNHNN and CDR2 as SYGVQD (reference sequence). In DNA form, the CDR3 reads TGCGCCAGCAGTCCAGGACAGGGCTGGACTGAAGCTTTCTTT. It encodes CASSPGQGWTEAFF.

The chain combines TRBV30 with TRBJ2-7; D is unclear. This CDR3 has 14 residues. V dropped 0 bases and J dropped 2 bases, with 11 bases sitting between them. Germline CDR1 reads GTSNPN; CDR2 reads SVGIG (reference sequence). The CDR3 DNA sequence: TGTGCCTGGAGTGTTTGGGCAGTAACCTACGAGCAGTACTTC. Residues: CAWSVWAVTYEQYF.

The J gene is TRBJ2-2, the V gene TRBV19; 10 bases are shared with TRBD2. The V segment lost 7 bases and the J segment 6 bases; nucleotides outside the gene matches: 8. CDR3 size: 15 residues. Looked up from germline, CDR1 is LNHDA and CDR2 is SQIVND (reference sequence). The CDR3 loop reads CASIPSGRSAGELFF. The CDR3 region has the DNA TGTGCCAGTATCCCTAGCGGGAGAAGCGCCGGGGAGCTGTTTTTT.

The chain uses TRBV9 and TRBJ2-4; tentatively, D is TRBD1 (5 bases). In germline, CDR1 is SGDLS, CDR2 YYNGEE. Trimming took off 2 bases at V and 0 bases at J, with 15 bases between the two ends. The length of the CDR3 is 17 residues. The CDR3 loop reads CASSVSDRFLAKNIQYF. The CDR3, as DNA: TGTGCCAGCAGCGTCTCTGACAGATTTTTAGCCAAAAACATTCAGTACTTC.

This chain joins TRBV5-1 and TRBJ2-5; no definite D call. The V end was cut by 1 base, the J end by 0 bases, with 4 bases between. CDR3 size: 13 residues. Per the germline V gene, CDR1 is SGHRS and CDR2 is YFSETQ. The CDR3 is CASSLRYQETQYF. For the CDR3, the DNA is TGCGCCAGCAGCTTGCGCTACCAAGAGACCCAGTACTTC.

The gene calls are TRBV28 and TRBJ2-2, with a tentative D call TRBD1 (7 bases). V was trimmed by 3 bases and J by 15 bases, leaving 11 bases between them. Germline V gene lookup returns CDR1 MDHEN and CDR2 SYDVKM. The CDR3 has 11 amino acids. CDR3 amino acids: CASSFSRGVFF. In DNA form, the CDR3 reads TGTGCCAGCAGTTTCAGCAGGGGGGTGTTTTTT. The full variable domain, with the rest looked up from reference TRBV28 and TRBJ2-2, is DVKVTQSSRYLVKRTGEKVFLECVQDMDHENMFWYRQDPGLGLRLIYFSYDVKMKEKGDIPEGYSVSREKKERFSLILESASTNQTSMYLCASSFSRGVFFGEGSRLTVL.

The chain couples TRBV28 to TRBJ2-1, with D tentatively TRBD2 (5 bases). Trimming left V 2 bases short and J 8 bases short, with 7 bases between. The CDR3 has 12 amino acids. In germline, CDR1 is MDHEN, CDR2 SYDVKM. The CDR3 reads CASSLTRDEQFF. The CDR3 bases are TGTGCCAGCAGTTTAACTAGAGATGAGCAGTTCTTC.